Each of the 18 T cell receptor beta chains below was sequenced from the same sample in a study of shared clonotypes between healthy human individuals. This table comes from immunoSEQ multiplex PCR, and its TCRdb copy is limited to in-frame clones, with some not included. This sample yields some 2 million clones, of which about 95% are seen a single time; 0.1% to 0.15% belongs to the top ten. The sequencing input was naive CD4+ T cells sorted from blood. As to subset: CD45RA+ positively selected. Source of these receptors: a man aged 18 to 35 in good health.

The V gene is TRBV5-1, the J gene TRBJ2-2; D remains unclear. Germline V lookup: CDR1 SGHRS, CDR2 YFSETQ. The V and J ends lost 1 base and 1 base respectively, with 8 bases between them. This CDR3 has 15 residues. CDR3 coding DNA: TGCGCCAGCAGCTTGAATGTAAGGAACACCGGGGAGCTGTTTTTT. This sequence encodes CASSLNVRNTGELFF.

J is TRBJ2-1 and V is TRBV6-4, with a tentative D call TRBD2 (7 bases). The CDR3 consists of 14 residues. Trimming removed 4 bases from V and 9 bases from J, with 16 bases in between. Germline assignment: CDR1 MRHNA and CDR2 SNTAGT. CDR3 DNA sequence: TGTGCCAGCAGTGCCGTCAACAGGGAGGGTGAGCAGTTCTTC. Translation: CASSAVNREGEQFF.

This clone was seen just once. The CDR3 here is CASSVASTGEGGYTF. In nucleotides, the CDR3 is TGTGCCAGCAGCGTAGCCTCGACAGGGGAAGGCGGCTACACCTTC. V is TRBV9 and J is TRBJ1-2; 8 positions agree with TRBD1. V dropped 0 bases and J dropped 8; count of bases not matched to a gene: 9. CDR3 length equals 15 residues. The V gene's germline CDR1 is SGDLS and CDR2 YYNGEE.

This chain links TRBV18 with TRBJ2-7, with unresolved D. CDR1 KGHSH and CDR2 LQKENI come from the germline V gene. The V end lost 2 bases, the J end lost 4 bases, and 9 bases lay between the germline ends. This CDR3 is built from 13 residues. CDR3 region: CASSPGKKYEQYF. The CDR3 nucleotides read TGTGCCAGCTCACCAGGGAAGAAATACGAGCAGTACTTC.

The rearrangement links TRBV13 to TRBJ2-3; D unresolved. The ends were cut back, 0 bases at V and 0 bases at J, with 4 bases in the middle. The length of the CDR3 is 14 residues. CDR1 is PRHDT and CDR2 is FYEKMQ in the germline V gene (reference sequence). In DNA, the CDR3 is TGTGCCAGCAGCTTAGGGGCCAGCACAGATACGCAGTATTTT. The encoded protein is CASSLGASTDTQYF.

The chain uses TRBV7-9 and TRBJ2-2; 8 bases fit TRBD1. The trim removed 1 base at V and 7 bases at J, leaving 5 bases unmatched. Germline-derived CDR1 and CDR2 are SEHNR and FQNEAQ (reference sequence). The CDR3 has 15 residues. The CDR3 reads CASSLGTGSGGELFF. The CDR3 DNA is TGTGCCAGCAGCTTAGGGACAGGGTCCGGCGGGGAGCTGTTTTTT.

This chain connects TRBV9 to TRBJ1-2, with a possible D match to TRBD1 (5 bases). The ends were cut back, 6 bases at V and 6 bases at J, with 12 bases in the middle. The CDR3 totals 12 residues. CDR1 is SGDLS, CDR2 YYNGEE, per germline. The CDR3 nucleotides are TGTGCCAGCAATCGTGAACAGGATGGCTACACCTTC. This codes for CASNREQDGYTF.

The chain recombines TRBV7-9 with TRBJ2-3; tentatively, D is TRBD1 (5 bases). Germline CDR1 SEHNR, CDR2 FQNEAQ (reference sequence). This CDR3 is 14 amino acids long. Trimming shortened V by 6 bases and J by 6 bases, and 16 bases separated the two germline ends. The CDR3 DNA is TGTGCCAGCAGTTCCTCCAGGGTGGAGGATACGCAGTATTTT. Translating it yields CASSSSRVEDTQYF.

This chain joins TRBV5-1 and TRBJ1-4, with 9 bases fitting TRBD1. V dropped 5 bases and J dropped 7; count of bases not matched to a gene: 3. This CDR3 comprises 13 residues. The germline gives CDR1 SGHRS, CDR2 YFSETQ. The CDR3 loop reads CASSPGQGEKLFF. The CDR3 coding sequence is TGCGCCAGCAGTCCGGGACAGGGTGAAAAACTGTTTTTT.

This clone was detected only once. The V call is TRBV6-1, the J call TRBJ2-7; 8 bases align to TRBD1. This CDR3 spans 18 amino acids. CDR1 is MNHNS and CDR2 is SASEGT in the germline V gene. J gave up 4 bases and V 0 bases, and 14 bases lay outside the gene matches. CDR3 protein: CASSEALDRAPNFYEQYF. The CDR3 DNA follows: TGTGCCAGCAGTGAAGCCCTGGACAGGGCCCCTAATTTTTACGAGCAGTACTTC.

This clone showed up just a few times. The chain carries TRBV6-8 and TRBJ2-7; TRBD2 aligns across 10 bases. CDR3 length: 17 residues. From germline, CDR1 is MNHGY and CDR2 SAAAGT. The V and J ends lost 0 bases and 6 bases, in that order; junction bases with no gene match: 11. DNA for the CDR3: TGTGCCAGCAGTTACTCGTCAGCGGGGGGGCAACTAAGCGAGCAGTACTTC. It is translated as CASSYSSAGGQLSEQYF.

V gene TRBV6-5 combines with J gene TRBJ2-7; 7 positions agree with TRBD1. V lost 2 bases and J lost 0; bases outside the gene matches: 7. This CDR3 region has 16 residues. The germline V gene encodes CDR1 MNHEY and CDR2 SVGAGI. The DNA for the CDR3 is TGTGCCAGCAGTTACCCACGGGGACAGAACTCCTACGAGCAGTACTTC. Amino acids: CASSYPRGQNSYEQYF.

The gene calls are TRBV7-9 and TRBJ2-7; 7 bases align to TRBD1. The CDR3 is 14 residues long. Germline CDR1 reads SEHNR; CDR2 reads FQNEAQ (reference sequence). Trimming at V came to 4 bases and at J to 5 bases, leaving 8 bases not matched to a gene. The CDR3 DNA reads TGTGCCAGCAGCTCTAACACAGGGGCGGACGAGCAGTACTTC. Protein sequence: CASSSNTGADEQYF.

The chain combines TRBV28 with TRBJ2-7; D perhaps matches TRBD2 (7 bases). Germline CDR1 reads MDHEN; CDR2 reads SYDVKM. CDR3 length equals 17 residues. The V gene lost 5 bases and the J gene lost 2 bases, with 22 bases spanning the gap. Here the CDR3 reads CASSPPIGAGATYEQYF. In nucleotides, the CDR3 is TGTGCCAGCAGTCCCCCGATTGGGGCGGGGGCCACCTACGAGCAGTACTTC.

The V gene is TRBV5-1, the J gene TRBJ2-5; no reliable D call. The length of the CDR3 is 16 residues. The V end lost 0 bases, the J end lost 3 bases, and 15 bases lay between the germline ends. Germline CDR1 SGHRS, CDR2 YFSETQ. In DNA, the CDR3 is TGCGCCAGCAGCTTGGCCATAGGATCGGGCGAAGAGACCCAGTACTTC. It translates to CASSLAIGSGEETQYF.

For this clone: In the same sample, other DNA sequences code for this CDR3. The J gene is TRBJ2-7, the V gene TRBV5-1; TRBD1 is a possible D gene (7 bases). CDR3 length equals 15 residues. V lost 0 bases and J lost 3, with 13 bases in between. CDR1 SGHRS and CDR2 YFSETQ come from the germline V gene. The CDR3: CASSLEAGGSYEQYF. In nucleotides, the CDR3 is TGCGCCAGCAGCTTGGAGGCAGGGGGGAGCTACGAGCAGTACTTC.

The rearrangement uses TRBV11-3 and TRBJ1-1; D is uncertain. Trimming cost V 3 bases and J 2 bases, with 7 bases left between them. CDR1 SGHNT and CDR2 YENEEA come from the germline V gene. The CDR3 totals 13 residues. In nucleotides, the CDR3 is TGTGCCAGCAGCTTTGGCCCTAACACTGAAGCTTTCTTT. Translated: CASSFGPNTEAFF. Full variable domain (rest looked up from reference TRBV11-3 and TRBJ1-1): EAGVVQSPRYKIIEKKQPVAFWCNPISGHNTLYWYLQNLGQGPELLIRYENEEAVDDSQLPKDRFSAERLKGVDSTLKIQPAELGDSAVYLCASSFGPNTEAFFGQGTRLTVV.

The chain combines TRBV20-1 with TRBJ1-2; 9 bases map to TRBD1. Germline loops: CDR1 DFQATT, CDR2 SNEGSKA (reference sequence). The CDR3 is 11 residues long. CDR3 DNA: TGCAGCACAGGGGGCAACTATGGCTACACCTTC. Translated: CSTGGNYGYTF.